The present T cell receptor beta chain was sequenced within a study of beta chain features in type 1 diabetes. General study results and limits: Shortening of TCRB CDR3s, moderate but significant, appeared in all four CD4+ subsets of Type 1 diabetes patients.

For this clone: Antigen unknown.

Germline V gives CDR1 WNHNN, CDR2 SYGVQD (reference sequence). The length of the CDR3 is 13 residues. V lost 2 bases to trimming and J lost 10 bases; unmatched junction nucleotides: 5. Reverse transcription of all isolated RNA meant that expressed TCRB transcripts were sequenced. Sequencing was performed with immunoSEQ multiplex PCR; in TCRdb, only in-frame clones are kept and a portion is missing. The table records some 200,000 clones, around 9.9% of them present only once. The clonotype comes from a man between 18 and 35 years old in good health. J is TRBJ2-3 and V is TRBV10-1, with 8 positions matching TRBD2. The sequenced sample was central memory CD4+ T cells from blood. The CDR3 coding sequence is TGCGCCAGCAGTGAGGAAGCGGGGGTGTCGCAGTATTTT. It yields the protein CASSEEAGVSQYF.